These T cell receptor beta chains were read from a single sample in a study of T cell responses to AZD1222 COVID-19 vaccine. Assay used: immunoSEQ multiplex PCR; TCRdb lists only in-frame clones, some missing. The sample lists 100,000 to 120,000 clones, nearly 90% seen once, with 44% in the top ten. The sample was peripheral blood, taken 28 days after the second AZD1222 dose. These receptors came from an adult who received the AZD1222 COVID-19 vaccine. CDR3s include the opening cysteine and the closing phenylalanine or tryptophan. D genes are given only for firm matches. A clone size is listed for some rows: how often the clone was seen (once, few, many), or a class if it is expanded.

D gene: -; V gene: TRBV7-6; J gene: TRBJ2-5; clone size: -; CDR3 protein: CASSSTGTLQETQYF; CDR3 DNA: TGTGCCAGCAGCTCTACTGGGACTTTACAAGAGACCCAGTACTTC
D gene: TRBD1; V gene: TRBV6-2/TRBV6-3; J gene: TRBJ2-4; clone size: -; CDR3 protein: CASSPGGAKNIQYF; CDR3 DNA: TGTGCCAGCAGCCCAGGGGGAGCCAAAAACATTCAGTACTTC
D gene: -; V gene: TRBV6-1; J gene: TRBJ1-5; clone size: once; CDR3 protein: CASSEQQLLNQPQHF; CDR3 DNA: TGTGCCAGCAGTGAACAACAGCTACTAAATCAGCCCCAGCATTTT
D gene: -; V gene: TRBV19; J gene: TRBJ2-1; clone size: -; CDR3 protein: CASSDGNEQFF; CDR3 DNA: TGTGCCAGTAGTGACGGTAATGAGCAGTTCTTC
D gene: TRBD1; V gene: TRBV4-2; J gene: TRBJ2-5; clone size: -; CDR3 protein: CASSQEGQGFEETQYF; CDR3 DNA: TGTGCCAGCAGCCAAGAAGGACAGGGATTTGAAGAGACCCAGTACTTC
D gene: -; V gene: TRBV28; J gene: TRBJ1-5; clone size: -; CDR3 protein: CASSLKGGNQPQHF; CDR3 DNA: TGTGCCAGCAGTTTAAAGGGAGGCAATCAGCCCCAGCATTTT
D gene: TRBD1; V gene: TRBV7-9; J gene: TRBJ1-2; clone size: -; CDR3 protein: CASSPALQGRRDYGYTF; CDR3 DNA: TGTGCCAGCAGCCCAGCCTTACAGGGGAGGCGTGACTATGGCTACACCTTC
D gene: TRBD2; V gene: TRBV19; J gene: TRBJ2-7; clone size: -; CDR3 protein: CASNSVAGVDEQYF; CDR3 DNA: TGTGCCAGCAACTCGGTAGCGGGAGTCGACGAGCAGTACTTC
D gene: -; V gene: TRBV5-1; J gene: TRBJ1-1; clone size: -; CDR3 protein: CASSFDGGTEAFF; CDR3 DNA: TGCGCCAGCAGCTTCGACGGGGGCACTGAAGCTTTCTTT
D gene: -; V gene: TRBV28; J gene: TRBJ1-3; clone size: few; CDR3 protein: CASSTPSFSGNTIYF; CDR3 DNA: TGTGCCAGCAGTACACCCTCGTTCTCTGGAAACACCATATATTTT
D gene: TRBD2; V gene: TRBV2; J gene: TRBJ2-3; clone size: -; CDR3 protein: CASSEGTSGRRRTQYF; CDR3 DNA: TGTGCCAGCAGTGAAGGGACTAGCGGGAGGAGGCGTACGCAGTATTTT
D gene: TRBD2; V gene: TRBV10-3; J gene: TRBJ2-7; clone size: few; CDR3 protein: CAISPGLAGRYF; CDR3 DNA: TGTGCCATCAGTCCGGGACTAGCGGGACGGTACTTC
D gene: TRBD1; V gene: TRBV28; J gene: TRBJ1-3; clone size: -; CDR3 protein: CASSFEGAVGNTIYF; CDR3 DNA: TGTGCCAGCAGTTTTGAGGGGGCCGTAGGAAACACCATATATTTT
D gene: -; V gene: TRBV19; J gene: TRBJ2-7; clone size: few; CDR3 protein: CASSGDRRTYEQYF; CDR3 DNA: TGTGCCAGTAGCGGAGACAGGAGGACTTACGAGCAGTACTTC
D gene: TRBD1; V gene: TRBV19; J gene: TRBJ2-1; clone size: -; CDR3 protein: CASKGIGTGNDEQFF; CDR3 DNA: TGTGCCAGTAAAGGAATAGGGACAGGGAACGATGAGCAGTTCTTC
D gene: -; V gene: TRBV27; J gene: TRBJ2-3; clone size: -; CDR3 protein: CASSLESDTQYF; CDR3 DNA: TGTGCCAGCAGTTTAGAGTCAGATACGCAGTATTTT
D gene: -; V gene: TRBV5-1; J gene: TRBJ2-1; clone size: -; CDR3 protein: CASSGQIASSYNEQFF; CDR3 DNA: TGCGCCAGCAGCGGGCAAATAGCGAGCTCCTACAATGAGCAGTTCTTC
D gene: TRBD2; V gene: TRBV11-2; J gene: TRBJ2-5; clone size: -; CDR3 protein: CASSLSLAGGQETQYF; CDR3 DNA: TGTGCCAGCAGCTTGAGCCTAGCGGGGGGCCAAGAGACCCAGTACTTC
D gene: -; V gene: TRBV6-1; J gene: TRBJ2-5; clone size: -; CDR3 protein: CASSEGGTTRETQYF; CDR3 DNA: TGTGCCAGCAGTGAAGGCGGGACCACGCGGGAGACCCAGTACTTC
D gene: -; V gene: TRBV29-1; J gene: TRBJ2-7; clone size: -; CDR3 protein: CSVAQGLSYEQYF; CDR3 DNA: TGCAGCGTTGCTCAGGGCCTCTCCTACGAGCAGTACTTC
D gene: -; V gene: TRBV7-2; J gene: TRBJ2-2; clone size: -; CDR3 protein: CASSLGTPGELFF; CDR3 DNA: TGTGCCAGCAGCTTGGGAACCCCCGGGGAGCTGTTTTTT
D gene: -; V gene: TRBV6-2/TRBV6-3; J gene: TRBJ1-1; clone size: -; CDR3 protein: CASSSFGRNTEAFF; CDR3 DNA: TGTGCCAGCAGTTCCTTCGGCAGAAACACTGAAGCTTTCTTT
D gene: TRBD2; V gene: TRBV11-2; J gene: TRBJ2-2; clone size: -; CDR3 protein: CASSSPRGFHTGELFF; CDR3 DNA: TGTGCCAGCAGCTCCCCGCGGGGGTTTCACACCGGGGAGCTGTTTTTT
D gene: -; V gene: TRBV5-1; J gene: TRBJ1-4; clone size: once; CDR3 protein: CASSPIAATNEKLFF; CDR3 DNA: TGCGCCAGCAGTCCCATAGCCGCAACTAATGAAAAACTGTTTTTT
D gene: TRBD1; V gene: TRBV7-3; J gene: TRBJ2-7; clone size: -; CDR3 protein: CASGTGGLGEQYF; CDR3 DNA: TGTGCCAGCGGGACAGGGGGCCTTGGAGAGCAGTACTTC
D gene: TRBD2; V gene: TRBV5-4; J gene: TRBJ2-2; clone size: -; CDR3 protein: CASSEEAGGTGELFF; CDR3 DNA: TGTGCCAGCAGCGAAGAAGCGGGAGGGACCGGGGAGCTGTTTTTT
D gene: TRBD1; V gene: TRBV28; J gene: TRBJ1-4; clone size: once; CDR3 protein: CASRKGTGPTNEKLFF; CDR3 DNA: TGTGCCAGCAGAAAAGGGACAGGTCCAACTAATGAAAAACTGTTTTTT
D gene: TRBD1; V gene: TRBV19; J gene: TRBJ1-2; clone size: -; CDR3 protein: CASSLGQGNYGYTF; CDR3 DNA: TGTGCCAGTAGTTTGGGACAGGGAAATTATGGCTACACCTTC
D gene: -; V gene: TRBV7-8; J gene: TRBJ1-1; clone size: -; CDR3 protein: CASSVSYGNTEAFF; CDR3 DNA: TGTGCCAGCAGCGTCTCCTATGGGAACACTGAAGCTTTCTTT
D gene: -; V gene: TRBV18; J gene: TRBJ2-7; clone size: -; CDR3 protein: CASSPQSQGSTYEQYF; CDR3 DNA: TGTGCCAGCTCACCACAGTCCCAGGGGTCCACCTACGAGCAGTACTTC
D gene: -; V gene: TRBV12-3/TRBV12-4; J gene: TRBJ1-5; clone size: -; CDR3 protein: CASSLDRDQPQHF; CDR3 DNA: TGTGCCAGCAGTTTAGACAGGGACCAGCCCCAGCATTTT
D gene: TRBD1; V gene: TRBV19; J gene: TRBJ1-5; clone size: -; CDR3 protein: CASSERLVDRGNQPQHF; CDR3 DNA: TGTGCCAGTAGCGAACGCCTAGTGGACAGGGGTAATCAGCCCCAGCATTTT
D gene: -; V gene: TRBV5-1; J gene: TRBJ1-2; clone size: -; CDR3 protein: CASSLEGSNYGYTF; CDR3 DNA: TGCGCCAGCAGCTTGGAAGGCAGCAACTATGGCTACACCTTC
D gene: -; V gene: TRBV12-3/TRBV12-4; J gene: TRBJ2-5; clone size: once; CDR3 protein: CASRLQEQETQYF; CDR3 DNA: TGTGCCAGCAGGCTACAGGAGCAAGAGACCCAGTACTTC
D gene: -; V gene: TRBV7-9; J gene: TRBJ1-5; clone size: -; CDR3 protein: CASSRGTEYSNQPQHF; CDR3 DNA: TGTGCCAGCAGCCGGGGGACGGAATATAGCAATCAGCCCCAGCATTTT
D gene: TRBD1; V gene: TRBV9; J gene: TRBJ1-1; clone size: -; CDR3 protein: CASSDQGGMGTEAFF; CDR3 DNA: TGTGCCAGCAGTGACCAGGGGGGGATGGGCACTGAAGCTTTCTTT